One and the same sample provided the 27 T cell receptor beta chains below, sequenced in a study of cytomegalovirus exposure and HLA in healthy donors. Some clones are missing from TCRdb's copy, which holds only in-frame ones; the method was immunoSEQ multiplex PCR. The sample includes approximately 160,000 clones, about 90% of them seen just once. The sequenced sample was PBMCs. Every receptor here comes from a woman between 18 and 29 years old in good health and CMV-seropositive.

The chain employs TRBV28 and TRBJ2-7, with 11 bases aligning to TRBD2. Germline V lookup: CDR1 MDHEN, CDR2 SYDVKM. After removal of 6 bases from V and 7 bases from J, the junction contained 11 bases not matched to a gene. The CDR3 covers 15 residues. The CDR3 loop is CASRSRLAGRGEQYF. In DNA form, the CDR3 reads TGTGCCAGCAGATCAAGACTAGCGGGAAGGGGGGAGCAGTACTTC.

CDR3 nucleotide sequence: TGTGCCACCCGACTAGCGGGAGCGTGGGAGACCCAGTACTTC. Amino acid sequence: CATRLAGAWETQYF. This sequence joins TRBV15 and TRBJ2-5; 12 bases map to TRBD2. CDR3 length: 14 residues. CDR1 and CDR2 (germline): LNHNV, YYDKDF (reference sequence). V trimming: 8 bases; J trimming: 5 bases; junction bases outside the gene matches: 6.

The CDR3 is CATSRGGRAADTQYF. DNA of the CDR3: TGTGCCACCAGCAGAGGCGGGAGGGCGGCAGATACGCAGTATTTT. The chain recombines TRBV15 with TRBJ2-3, with 9 bases matching TRBD2. This CDR3 is built from 15 residues. Germline V CDR1 and CDR2: LNHNV, YYDKDF (reference sequence). V gave up 1 base and J gave up 4 bases; unmatched junction bases: 3.

Here the CDR3 DNA reads TGTGCCAGCAGCTTAGTCGGCAGGGGGCCCTACAATGAGCAGTTCTTC. This translates into CASSLVGRGPYNEQFF. The chain is built from TRBV7-2 and TRBJ2-1, with 8 bases matching TRBD1. In germline, CDR1 is SGHTA, CDR2 FQGNSA. This CDR3 comprises 16 residues. V shed 1 base, J shed 2 bases, and the junction held 4 bases outside the gene matches. The full variable domain, its missing parts supplied by reference TRBV7-2 and TRBJ2-1, is GAGVSQSPSNKVTEKGKDVELRCDPISGHTALYWYRQSLGQGLEFLIYFQGNSAPDKSGLPSDRFSAERTGGSVSTLTIQRTQQEDSAVYLCASSLVGRGPYNEQFFGPGTRLTVL.

The chain combines TRBV7-8 with TRBJ1-1; TRBD1 matches 8 bases. J was trimmed by 5 bases and V by 5 bases; bases with no gene match: 16. The CDR3 covers 17 residues. Germline V lookup: CDR1 SGHVS, CDR2 FQNEAQ. The CDR3 here is CASSHLLWGTGGTEAFF. Here the CDR3 DNA reads TGTGCCAGCAGCCACTTGCTGTGGGGGACAGGTGGGACTGAAGCTTTCTTT.

This chain connects TRBV11-2 to TRBJ2-3; TRBD2 agrees at 8 bases. V shed 2 bases, J shed 2 bases, and the junction held 3 bases outside the gene matches. Germline-derived CDR1 and CDR2 are SGHAT and FQNNGV. The CDR3 sequence is 15 residues long. CDR3 nucleotide sequence: TGTGCCAGCAGCTTAATTAGCGGGATCACAGATACGCAGTATTTT. Its translation is CASSLISGITDTQYF.

The chain joins TRBV2 to TRBJ2-1; the match to TRBD2 covers 11 bases. The V segment lost 6 bases and the J segment 2 bases; nucleotides outside the gene matches: 6. The V gene's germline CDR1 is SNHLY and CDR2 FYNNEI. This CDR3 region has 16 residues. CDR3 DNA sequence: TGTGCCAGCAGCTATAGCGGGAGGGTAACCTACAATGAGCAGTTCTTC. Its protein is CASSYSGRVTYNEQFF.

The chain uses TRBV5-5 and TRBJ2-7; D is unresolved. The CDR3 totals 11 residues. The ends were cut back, 3 bases at V and 6 bases at J, with 7 bases in the middle. Germline V lookup: CDR1 SGHKS, CDR2 YYEKEE (reference sequence). The CDR3 spells CASSSLSEQYF. In DNA, the CDR3 is TGTGCCAGCAGCTCCCTCTCCGAGCAGTACTTC.

The CDR3 DNA is TGTGCCAGCAGTCTACGGGGCTACAATGAGCAGTTCTTC. Its translation is CASSLRGYNEQFF. The chain links TRBV7-7 to TRBJ2-1; the D gene is possibly TRBD2 (5 bases). Germline CDR1 and CDR2: SSHAT and FNYEAQ (reference sequence). Trimming took 6 bases from V and 3 from J, leaving 9 bases between them. CDR3 length equals 13 residues.

The rearrangement links TRBV15 to TRBJ1-1; tentatively, D is TRBD1 (5 bases). From germline, CDR1 is LNHNV and CDR2 YYDKDF (reference sequence). CDR3 length equals 13 residues. V shed 8 bases and J shed 3 bases, with 13 bases lying between them. CDR3 nucleotide sequence: TGTGCCACCGGGGTGGAGGGGCACACTGAAGCTTTCTTT. It specifies CATGVEGHTEAFF.

The chain employs TRBV6-1 and TRBJ1-2; a weak D match, TRBD1 (5 bases). The CDR3 totals 13 residues. In germline, CDR1 is MNHNS, CDR2 SASEGT. The ends were cut back, 6 bases at V and 5 bases at J, with 13 bases in the middle. The CDR3 is CASRPTAHYGYTF. CDR3 sequence (DNA): TGTGCCAGCAGGCCGACAGCTCATTATGGCTACACCTTC.

The V and J genes are TRBV5-4 and TRBJ1-1; no clear D gene. This CDR3 comprises 15 residues. Germline V lookup: CDR1 SGHNT, CDR2 YYREEE (reference sequence). Trimming stripped 4 bases from V and 0 bases from J, with 13 bases between. The CDR3 region is CASSTPSGMNTEAFF. The CDR3 nucleotides read TGTGCCAGCAGCACCCCGTCGGGGATGAACACTGAAGCTTTCTTT. The full variable domain, its missing parts supplied by reference TRBV5-4 and TRBJ1-1, is ETGVTQSPTHLIKTRGQQVTLRCSSQSGHNTVSWYQQALGQGPQFIFQYYREEENGRGNFPPRFSGLQFPNYSSELNVNALELDDSALYLCASSTPSGMNTEAFFGQGTRLTVV.

The chain uses TRBV7-9 and TRBJ2-7; 7 positions agree with TRBD1. After removal of 5 bases from V and 1 base from J, the junction contained 8 bases not matched to a gene. CDR1 SEHNR and CDR2 FQNEAQ come from the germline V gene (reference sequence). The CDR3 has 15 residues. CDR3 sequence: CASSEPGQTSYEQYF. Here the CDR3 DNA reads TGTGCCAGCAGCGAGCCGGGACAGACATCCTACGAGCAGTACTTC. Looking up the rest from reference TRBV7-9 and TRBJ2-7 gives the full variable domain: DTGVSQNPRHKITKRGQNVTFRCDPISEHNRLYWYRQTLGQGPEFLTYFQNEAQLEKSRLLSDRFSAERPKGSFSTLEIQRTEQGDSAMYLCASSEPGQTSYEQYFGPGTRLTVT.

V is TRBV7-2 and J is TRBJ2-1; TRBD2 agrees at 14 bases. Germline V gene data show CDR1 as SGHTA and CDR2 as FQGNSA. Trimming at V came to 4 bases and at J to 7 bases, leaving 6 bases not matched to a gene. CDR3 length equals 16 residues. CDR3 amino acids: CASSSLGLAGVNEQFF. The CDR3 DNA is TGTGCCAGCAGCTCGCTGGGACTAGCGGGAGTTAATGAGCAGTTCTTC.

J is TRBJ1-4 and V is TRBV4-1, with 7 bases matching TRBD1. The CDR3 is 16 amino acids. Trimming removed 1 base from V and 5 bases from J; junction bases left unmatched: 7. Germline assignment: CDR1 MGHRA and CDR2 YSYEKL. The CDR3: CASSQVGQAINEKLFF. CDR3 coding DNA: TGCGCCAGCAGCCAAGTCGGACAGGCGATAAATGAAAAACTGTTTTTT.

The count of this clone is one. The chain joins TRBV7-9 to TRBJ2-3; D may be TRBD2 (6 bases). The CDR3 loop spans 15 amino acids. In germline, CDR1 is SEHNR, CDR2 FQNEAQ (reference sequence). The V end lost 0 bases, the J end lost 3 bases, and 10 bases lay between the germline ends. The CDR3 DNA sequence: TGTGCCAGCAGCTTAGCGCTTGGGGGGACAGATACGCAGTATTTT. Residues: CASSLALGGTDTQYF.

The V call is TRBV4-2, the J call TRBJ2-7; D possibly corresponds to TRBD2 (5 bases). Germline loops: CDR1 LGHNA, CDR2 YNFKEQ. This CDR3 has 17 residues. Trimming cost V 0 bases and J 6 bases, with 21 bases left between them. The CDR3 sequence is CASSQDVQSSFRGEQYF. In nucleotides, the CDR3 is TGTGCCAGCAGCCAAGATGTGCAGTCCTCCTTTCGGGGCGAGCAGTACTTC.

The chain employs TRBV15 and TRBJ2-4; maybe TRBD2 (6 bases). From germline, CDR1 is LNHNV and CDR2 YYDKDF (reference sequence). The ends were cut back, 1 base at V and 6 bases at J, with 13 bases in the middle. The CDR3 has 15 amino acids. The CDR3 nucleotides read TGTGCCACCAGCAGAGGTGGGCAGGGAGGAAACATTCAGTACTTC. Its protein is CATSRGGQGGNIQYF.

A word on this clone: This sample includes further DNA sequences coding for the same CDR3. The V and J genes are TRBV28 and TRBJ1-2, with D uncertain. Trimming removed 3 bases at V and 7 bases at J, with 6 bases between. The CDR3 loop spans 11 amino acids. Germline loops: CDR1 MDHEN, CDR2 SYDVKM. CDR3 DNA: TGTGCCAGCAGTTTGCGAGGTGGCTACACCTTC. Encoded protein: CASSLRGGYTF.

The J gene is TRBJ1-1, the V gene TRBV28; D ambiguous. In germline, CDR1 is MDHEN, CDR2 SYDVKM. The CDR3 totals 14 residues. V dropped 5 bases and J dropped 4 bases, with 14 bases sitting between them. CDR3 loop: CASSPPGRGTEAFF. CDR3 coding DNA: TGTGCCAGCAGTCCTCCCGGCCGAGGCACTGAAGCTTTCTTT.

The chain couples TRBV28 to TRBJ2-6; TRBD2 aligns across 9 bases. The germline CDR1 and CDR2 sequences are MDHEN and SYDVKM. The CDR3 covers 16 residues. V lost 6 bases and J lost 0; bases outside the gene matches: 3. CDR3 bases: TGTGCCAGCAGCTCTAGCGGGATCTCTGGGGCCAACGTCCTGACTTTC. Encoded protein: CASSSSGISGANVLTF.

The genes are TRBV5-1 and TRBJ1-2; TRBD1 matches at 8 bases. CDR1 and CDR2 from the germline V gene are SGHRS and YFSETQ. V lost 0 bases, J lost 2 bases, and 3 bases stayed unmatched. The CDR3 spans 15 residues. Written as DNA, the CDR3 is TGCGCCAGCAGCTTGGGACAGGGGCCCAACTATGGCTACACCTTC. Encoded protein: CASSLGQGPNYGYTF.

The gene calls are TRBV5-6 and TRBJ2-1; 7 bases match TRBD2. Germline CDR1 reads SGHDT; CDR2 reads YYEEEE. This CDR3 region has 15 residues. After removal of 1 base from V and 1 base from J, the junction contained 2 bases not matched to a gene. CDR3 amino acids: CASSLRRGSYNEQFF. CDR3 nucleotide sequence: TGTGCCAGCAGCTTGCGGCGGGGGTCCTACAATGAGCAGTTCTTC.

V usage is TRBV2 and J usage is TRBJ2-7; TRBD1 might be the D (5 bases). Deletions cut 8 bases from V and 0 bases from J, with 14 bases between. Germline CDR1 SNHLY, CDR2 FYNNEI. The CDR3 length is 14 residues. The CDR3 DNA reads as TGTGCCAGCCAAGCAGGGCCGAGCTCCTACGAGCAGTACTTC. Its translation is CASQAGPSSYEQYF.

The chain couples TRBV25-1 to TRBJ1-5; 8 bases agree with TRBD1. The CDR3 is 18 residues long. With 7 bases clipped from V and 3 bases from J, the junction kept 17 bases outside the gene matches. CDR1 and CDR2 (germline): MGHDK, SYGVNS. The CDR3 here is CASKTILRTGRNNQPQHF. Written as DNA, the CDR3 is TGTGCCAGCAAGACCATTCTCCGGACAGGGAGGAACAATCAGCCCCAGCATTTT.

This clone was seen once. The chain combines TRBV7-3 with TRBJ2-2; 7 bases are shared with TRBD1. V was clipped by 5 bases and J by 1 base; unmatched bases: 10. The germline V gene encodes CDR1 SGHTA and CDR2 FQGTGA. This CDR3 comprises 17 residues. CDR3 bases: TGTGCCAGCAGCCCAGGACAGGCCTGGAGGAACACCGGGGAGCTGTTTTTT. Protein: CASSPGQAWRNTGELFF. Complete variable domain (other parts from reference TRBV7-3 and TRBJ2-2): GAGVSQTPSNKVTEKGKYVELRCDPISGHTALYWYRQSLGQGPEFLIYFQGTGAADDSGLPNDRFFAVRPEGSVSTLKIQRTERGDSAVYLCASSPGQAWRNTGELFFGEGSRLTVL.

The rearrangement uses TRBV7-9 and TRBJ2-5, with 7 bases matching TRBD1. The CDR3 spans 17 residues. CDR1 and CDR2 (germline): SEHNR, FQNEAQ (reference sequence). Losses at the gene ends were 5 bases for V and 0 bases for J; bases not matched to a gene: 12. The CDR3 here is CASSTTPGTANQETQYF. The DNA for the CDR3 is TGTGCCAGCAGCACAACACCCGGGACAGCGAACCAAGAGACCCAGTACTTC.